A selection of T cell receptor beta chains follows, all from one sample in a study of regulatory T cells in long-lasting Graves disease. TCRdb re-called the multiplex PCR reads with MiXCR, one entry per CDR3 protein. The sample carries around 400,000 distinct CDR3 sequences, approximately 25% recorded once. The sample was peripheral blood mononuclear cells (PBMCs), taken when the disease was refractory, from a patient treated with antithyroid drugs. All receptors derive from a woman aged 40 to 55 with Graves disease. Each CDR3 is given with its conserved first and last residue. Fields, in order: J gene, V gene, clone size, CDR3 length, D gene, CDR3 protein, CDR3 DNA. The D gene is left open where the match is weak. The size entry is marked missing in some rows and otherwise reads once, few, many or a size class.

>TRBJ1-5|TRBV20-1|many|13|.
CSAQGLSNQPQHF
TGCAGTGCTCAAGGACTCAGCAATCAGCCCCAGCATTTT
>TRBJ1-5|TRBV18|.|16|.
CASSASVPGGNQPQHF
TGTGCCAGCTCAGCCAGTGTGCCTGGGGGCAATCAGCCCCAGCATTTT
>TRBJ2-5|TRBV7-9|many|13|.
CASSLTGGETQYF
TGTGCCAGCAGTTTGACAGGAGGAGAGACCCAGTACTTC
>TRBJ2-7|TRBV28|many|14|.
CASSPRGISYEQYF
TGTGCCAGCAGCCCCCGGGGCATCTCCTACGAGCAGTACTTC
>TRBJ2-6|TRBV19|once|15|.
CASRGLDSGANVLTF
TGTGCCAGTAGGGGCCTCGACTCTGGGGCCAACGTCCTGACTTTC
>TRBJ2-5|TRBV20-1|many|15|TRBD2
CSAPSAGGLAAPQYF
TGCAGCGCGCCTAGCGCGGGAGGACTAGCGGCTCCCCAGTACTTC
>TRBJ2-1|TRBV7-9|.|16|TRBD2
CASSLNRLAGNNEQFF
TGTGCCAGCAGCTTAAACCGGCTAGCGGGTAACAATGAGCAGTTCTTC
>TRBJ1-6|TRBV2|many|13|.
CASSRELYSPLHF
TGTGCCAGCAGCCGGGAGCTGTACTCACCCCTCCACTTT
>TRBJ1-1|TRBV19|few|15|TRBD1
CASSIERDSYTEAFF
TGTGCCAGTAGTATAGAGCGGGACAGTTACACTGAAGCTTTCTTT
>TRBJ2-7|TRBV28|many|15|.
CASTTSGLTLYEQYF
TGTGCCAGCACGACTAGTGGCCTGACCTTGTACGAGCAGTACTTC
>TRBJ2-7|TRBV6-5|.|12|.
CASSYEGTEQYF
TGTGCCAGCAGTTATGAGGGCACCGAGCAGTACTTC
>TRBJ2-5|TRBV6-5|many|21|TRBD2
CASSYSILGLAGGSYQETQYF
TGTGCCAGCAGTTACTCTATCTTAGGACTAGCGGGAGGGTCGTACCAAGAGACCCAGTACTTC
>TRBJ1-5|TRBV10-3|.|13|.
CAITQGLDQPQHF
TGTGCCATCACCCAGGGGCTGGACCAGCCCCAGCATTTT
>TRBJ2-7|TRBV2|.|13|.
CASRLGIALEQYF
TGTGCCAGCAGGCTCGGGATCGCCCTCGAGCAGTACTTC
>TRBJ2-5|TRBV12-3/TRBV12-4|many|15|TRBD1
CASSFQTGPQETQYF
TGTGCCAGCAGTTTCCAGACAGGGCCCCAAGAGACCCAGTACTTC
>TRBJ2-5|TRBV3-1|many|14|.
CASTIKGSGSAQYF
TGTGCCAGCACCATAAAAGGGAGTGGCTCGGCCCAGTACTTC
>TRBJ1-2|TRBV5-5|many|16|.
CASSLEQGSFRGGYTF
TGTGCCAGCAGCTTGGAGCAGGGGTCGTTTCGAGGTGGCTACACCTTC
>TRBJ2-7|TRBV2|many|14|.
CASRMSRSSYEQYF
TGTGCCAGCAGGATGTCCAGGAGCTCCTACGAGCAGTACTTC
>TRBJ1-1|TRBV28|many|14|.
CASSFEGLNTEAFF
TGTGCCAGCAGCTTTGAGGGGTTGAACACTGAAGCTTTCTTT
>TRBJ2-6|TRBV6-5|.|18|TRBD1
CASSYLWTGGSGANVLTF
TGTGCCAGCAGTTACCTCTGGACAGGGGGCTCTGGGGCCAACGTCCTGACTTTC
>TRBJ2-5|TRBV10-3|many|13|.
CAISPTGLETQYF
TGTGCCATCAGCCCAACAGGGCTAGAGACCCAGTACTTC
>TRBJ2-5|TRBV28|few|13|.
CASSPQGIETQYF
TGTGCCAGCAGCCCTCAGGGGATAGAGACCCAGTACTTC
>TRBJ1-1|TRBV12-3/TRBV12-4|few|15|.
CASSLRLLQNTEAFF
TGTGCCAGCAGTTTAAGGCTCCTCCAGAACACTGAAGCTTTCTTT
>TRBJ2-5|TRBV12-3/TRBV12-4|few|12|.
CASSIRGETQYF
TGTGCCAGCAGTATAAGGGGAGAGACCCAGTACTTC
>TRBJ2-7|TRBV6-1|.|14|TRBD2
CATETGTSSYEQYF
TGTGCCACTGAGACCGGGACTAGTTCCTACGAGCAGTACTTC
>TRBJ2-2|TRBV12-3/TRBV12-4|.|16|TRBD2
CASSSLAGANTGELFF
TGTGCCAGCAGTTCCCTAGCGGGAGCTAACACCGGGGAGCTGTTTTTT
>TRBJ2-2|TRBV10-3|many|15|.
CAISESKAGIGELFF
TGTGCCATCAGTGAGTCGAAGGCCGGGATCGGGGAGCTGTTTTTT